Below, 5 T cell receptor beta chains from the same sample are listed, as sequenced in a study of brain T cells in children with intractable seizures. Data came from immunoSEQ multiplex PCR; TCRdb stores just in-frame clones and leaves some out. The table includes 50,000 to 80,000 clones, about 96% detected once. Sequencing used peripheral blood, obtained at surgery. Receptors were obtained from a boy younger than two with focal cortical dysplasia and intractable seizures.

The V and J genes are TRBV10-2 and TRBJ2-3; D is undetermined. CDR3 size: 12 residues. Germline values: CDR1 WSHSY, CDR2 SAAADI. V dropped 2 bases and J dropped 5 bases, with 5 bases sitting between them. Written as DNA, the CDR3 is TGCGCCAGCAGTGAGAAATTAGATACGCAGTATTTT. This gives the protein CASSEKLDTQYF.

The rearrangement joins TRBV7-2 to TRBJ2-5; 7 nucleotides match TRBD2. With 8 bases clipped from V and 2 bases from J, the junction kept 8 bases outside the gene matches. Germline CDR1 and CDR2: SGHTA and FQGNSA. This CDR3 is built from 14 residues. In DNA, the CDR3 is TGTGCCAGCCTCAGAGGGACTAATCAAGAGACCCAGTACTTC. Translation gives CASLRGTNQETQYF. The full variable domain, completed using reference TRBV7-2 and TRBJ2-5, is GAGVSQSPSNKVTEKGKDVELRCDPISGHTALYWYRQSLGQGLEFLIYFQGNSAPDKSGLPSDRFSAERTGGSVSTLTIQRTQQEDSAVYLCASLRGTNQETQYFGPGTRLLVL.

This chain connects TRBV5-4 to TRBJ2-1; no definite D call. The CDR3 is 13 residues long. V was shortened by 0 bases and J by 7 bases, with 8 bases between the two germline ends. Germline CDR1 reads SGHNT; CDR2 reads YYREEE (reference sequence). CDR3 amino acids: CASSLANRNEQFF. The CDR3 DNA is TGTGCCAGCAGCTTGGCCAACCGTAATGAGCAGTTCTTC.

The chain carries TRBV25-1 and TRBJ2-3; 7 bases align to TRBD2. V gave up 2 bases and J gave up 1 base; unmatched junction bases: 0. The CDR3 is made up of 14 amino acids. Germline CDR1 is MGHDK and CDR2 is SYGVNS. The CDR3 DNA reads TGTGCCAGCAGTGAAACTAGCGGCACAGATACGCAGTATTTT. Its protein product is CASSETSGTDTQYF.

The J gene is TRBJ1-1, the V gene TRBV14; D is possibly TRBD1 (5 bases). Looked up from germline, CDR1 is SGHDN and CDR2 is FVKESK. V was cut by 2 bases and J by 3 bases, with 7 bases left in between. The CDR3 sequence is 13 residues long. The CDR3 sequence: CASSQRGDTEAFF. CDR3 DNA: TGTGCCAGCAGCCAACGAGGGGACACTGAAGCTTTCTTT.